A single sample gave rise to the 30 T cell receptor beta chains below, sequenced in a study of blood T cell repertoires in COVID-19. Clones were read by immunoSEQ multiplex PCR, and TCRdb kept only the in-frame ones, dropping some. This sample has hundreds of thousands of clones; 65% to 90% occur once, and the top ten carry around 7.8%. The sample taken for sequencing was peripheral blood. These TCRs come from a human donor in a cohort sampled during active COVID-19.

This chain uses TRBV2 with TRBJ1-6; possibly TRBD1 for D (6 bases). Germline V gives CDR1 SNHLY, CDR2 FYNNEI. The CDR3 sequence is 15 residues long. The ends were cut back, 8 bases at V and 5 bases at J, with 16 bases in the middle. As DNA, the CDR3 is TGTGCCAGCGGTTGGGGGACACCCAATAATTCACCCCTCCACTTT. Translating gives CASGWGTPNNSPLHF. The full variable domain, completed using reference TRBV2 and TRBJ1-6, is EPEVTQTPSHQVTQMGQEVILRCVPISNHLYFYWYRQILGQKVEFLVSFYNNEISEKSEIFDDQFSVERPDGSNFTLKIRSTKLEDSAMYFCASGWGTPNNSPLHFGNGTRLTVT.

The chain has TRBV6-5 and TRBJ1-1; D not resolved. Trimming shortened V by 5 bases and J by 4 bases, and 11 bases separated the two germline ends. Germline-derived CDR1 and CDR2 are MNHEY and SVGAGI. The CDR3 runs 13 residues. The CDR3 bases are TGTGCCAGCAGTATTGGTGGTAGCACTGAAGCTTTCTTT. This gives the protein CASSIGGSTEAFF.

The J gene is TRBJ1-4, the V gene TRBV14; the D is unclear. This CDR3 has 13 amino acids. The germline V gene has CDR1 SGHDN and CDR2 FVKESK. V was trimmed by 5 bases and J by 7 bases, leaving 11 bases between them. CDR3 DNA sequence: TGTGCCAGCAGCTTCCGAGAGGGTGAAAAACTGTTTTTT. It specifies CASSFREGEKLFF. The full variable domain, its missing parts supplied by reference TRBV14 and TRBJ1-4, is EAGVTQFPSHSVIEKGQTVTLRCDPISGHDNLYWYRRVMGKEIKFLLHFVKESKQDESGMPNNRFLAERTGGTYSTLKVQPAELEDSGVYFCASSFREGEKLFFGSGTQLSVL.

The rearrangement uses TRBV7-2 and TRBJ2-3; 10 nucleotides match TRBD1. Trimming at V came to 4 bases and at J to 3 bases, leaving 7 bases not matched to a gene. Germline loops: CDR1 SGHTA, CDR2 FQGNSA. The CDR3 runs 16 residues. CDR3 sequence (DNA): TGTGCCAGCAGCTCGAGACAGGGGGCAGGGACAGATACGCAGTATTTT. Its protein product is CASSSRQGAGTDTQYF.

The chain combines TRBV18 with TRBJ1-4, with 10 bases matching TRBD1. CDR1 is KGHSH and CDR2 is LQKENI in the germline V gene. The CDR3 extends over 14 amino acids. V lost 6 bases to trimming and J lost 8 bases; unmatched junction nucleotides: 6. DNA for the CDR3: TGTGCCAGCTCCCGGGACAGGGGTAACGAAAAACTGTTTTTT. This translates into CASSRDRGNEKLFF.

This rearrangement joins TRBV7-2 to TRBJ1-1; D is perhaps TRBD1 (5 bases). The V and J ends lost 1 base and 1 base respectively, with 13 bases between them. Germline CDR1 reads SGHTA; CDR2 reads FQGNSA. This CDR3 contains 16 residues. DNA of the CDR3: TGTGCCAGCAGCTTAGTTTCGGGCAGGGAGAACACTGAAGCTTTCTTT. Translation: CASSLVSGRENTEAFF. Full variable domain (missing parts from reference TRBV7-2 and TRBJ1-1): GAGVSQSPSNKVTEKGKDVELRCDPISGHTALYWYRQSLGQGLEFLIYFQGNSAPDKSGLPSDRFSAERTGGSVSTLTIQRTQQEDSAVYLCASSLVSGRENTEAFFGQGTRLTVV.

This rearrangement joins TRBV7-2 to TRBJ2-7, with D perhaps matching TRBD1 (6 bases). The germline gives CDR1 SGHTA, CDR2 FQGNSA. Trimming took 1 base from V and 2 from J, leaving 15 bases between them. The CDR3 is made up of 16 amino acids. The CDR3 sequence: CASSLVGGLDPYEQYF. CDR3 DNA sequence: TGTGCCAGCAGCTTAGTTGGGGGCCTAGATCCCTACGAGCAGTACTTC.

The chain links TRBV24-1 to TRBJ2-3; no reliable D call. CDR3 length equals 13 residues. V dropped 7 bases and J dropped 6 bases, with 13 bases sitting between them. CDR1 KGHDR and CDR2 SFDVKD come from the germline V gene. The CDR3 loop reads CATSDQEPDTQYF. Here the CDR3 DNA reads TGTGCCACCAGCGATCAGGAACCGGATACGCAGTATTTT.

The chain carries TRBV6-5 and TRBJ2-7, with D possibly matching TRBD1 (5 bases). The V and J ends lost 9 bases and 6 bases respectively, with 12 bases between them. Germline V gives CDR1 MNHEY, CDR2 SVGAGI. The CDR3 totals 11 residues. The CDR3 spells CASGHSSEQYF. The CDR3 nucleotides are TGTGCCAGTGGACATTCAAGCGAGCAGTACTTC.

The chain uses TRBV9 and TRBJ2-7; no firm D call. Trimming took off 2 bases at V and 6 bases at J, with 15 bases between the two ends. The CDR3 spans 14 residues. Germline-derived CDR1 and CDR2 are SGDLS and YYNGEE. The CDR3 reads CASSVGVQVGEQYF. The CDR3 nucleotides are TGTGCCAGCAGCGTCGGTGTGCAGGTAGGCGAGCAGTACTTC.

CDR3 in amino acids: CASSLQGIGRDEQYF. The CDR3 region has the DNA TGTGCCAGCAGTCTACAGGGGATTGGAAGGGACGAGCAGTACTTC. The rearrangement uses TRBV2 and TRBJ2-7, with 7 bases identical to TRBD1. With 5 bases clipped from V and 5 bases from J, the junction kept 12 bases outside the gene matches. Germline CDR1 SNHLY, CDR2 FYNNEI. The CDR3 loop spans 15 amino acids.

Here the CDR3 reads CASSLNPPDRGIGGSLQPQHF. The CDR3 region has the DNA TGTGCCAGCAGTCTCAATCCCCCGGACAGGGGGATTGGTGGATCGTTACAGCCCCAGCATTTT. This chain links TRBV6-6 with TRBJ1-5, with 10 bases that match TRBD1. CDR1 and CDR2 (germline): MNHNY, SVGAGI (reference sequence). V gave up 5 bases and J gave up 7 bases; unmatched junction bases: 26. The CDR3 is 21 amino acids.

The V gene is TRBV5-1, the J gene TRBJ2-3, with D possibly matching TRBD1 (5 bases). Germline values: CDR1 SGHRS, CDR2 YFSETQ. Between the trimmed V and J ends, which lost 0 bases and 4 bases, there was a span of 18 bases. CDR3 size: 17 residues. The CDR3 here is CASSLVLKVTDPDTQYF. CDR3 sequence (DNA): TGCGCCAGCAGCTTGGTCCTCAAGGTGACAGACCCAGATACGCAGTATTTT.

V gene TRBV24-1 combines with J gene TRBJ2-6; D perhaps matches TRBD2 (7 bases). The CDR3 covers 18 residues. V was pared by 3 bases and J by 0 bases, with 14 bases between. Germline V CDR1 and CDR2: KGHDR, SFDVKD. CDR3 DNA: TGTGCCACCAGTGATGAAACGGGGGGCGTCTCTGGGGCCAACGTCCTGACTTTC. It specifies CATSDETGGVSGANVLTF.

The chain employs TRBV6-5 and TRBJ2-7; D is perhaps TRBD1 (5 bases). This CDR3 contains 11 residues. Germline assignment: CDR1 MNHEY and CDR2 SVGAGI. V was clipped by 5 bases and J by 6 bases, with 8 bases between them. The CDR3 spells CASSRQSEQYF. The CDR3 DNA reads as TGTGCCAGCAGTCGACAGAGCGAGCAGTACTTC.

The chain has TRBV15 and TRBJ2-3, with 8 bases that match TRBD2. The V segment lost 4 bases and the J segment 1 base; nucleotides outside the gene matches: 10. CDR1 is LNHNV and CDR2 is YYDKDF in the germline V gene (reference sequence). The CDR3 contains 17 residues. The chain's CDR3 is CATSIKTSARGTDTQYF. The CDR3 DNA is TGTGCCACCAGCATTAAGACTAGCGCACGGGGCACAGATACGCAGTATTTT.

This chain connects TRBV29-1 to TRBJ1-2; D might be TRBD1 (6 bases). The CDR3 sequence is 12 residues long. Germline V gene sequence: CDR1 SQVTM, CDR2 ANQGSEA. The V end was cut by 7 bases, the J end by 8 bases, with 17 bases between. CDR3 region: CSARRGAGGYTF. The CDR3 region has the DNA TGCAGCGCCCGGCGGGGGGCCGGGGGCTACACCTTC. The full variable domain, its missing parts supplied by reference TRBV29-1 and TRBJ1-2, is SAVISQKPSRDICQRGTSLTIQCQVDSQVTMMFWYRQQPGQSLTLIATANQGSEATYESGFVIDKFPISRPNLTFSTLTVSNMSPEDSSIYLCSARRGAGGYTFGSGTRLTVV.

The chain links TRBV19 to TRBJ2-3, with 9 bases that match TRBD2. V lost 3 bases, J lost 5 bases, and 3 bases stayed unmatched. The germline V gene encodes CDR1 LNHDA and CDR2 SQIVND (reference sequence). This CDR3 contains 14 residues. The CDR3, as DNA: TGTGCCAGTAGTATGGGACTAGCCGTAGATACGCAGTATTTT. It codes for CASSMGLAVDTQYF.

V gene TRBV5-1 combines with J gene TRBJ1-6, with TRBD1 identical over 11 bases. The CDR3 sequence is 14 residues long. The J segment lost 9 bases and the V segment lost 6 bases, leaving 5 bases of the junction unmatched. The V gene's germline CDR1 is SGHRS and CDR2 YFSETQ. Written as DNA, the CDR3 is TGCGCCAGCACGTACGGACAGGGGGCTTCACCCCTCCACTTT. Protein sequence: CASTYGQGASPLHF.

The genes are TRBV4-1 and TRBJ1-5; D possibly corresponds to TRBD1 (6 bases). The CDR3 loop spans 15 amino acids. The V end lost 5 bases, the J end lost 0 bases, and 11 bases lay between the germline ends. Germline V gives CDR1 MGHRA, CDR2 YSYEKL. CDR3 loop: CASSASGDSNQPQHF. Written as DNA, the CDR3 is TGCGCCAGCAGCGCTTCAGGGGATAGCAATCAGCCCCAGCATTTT.

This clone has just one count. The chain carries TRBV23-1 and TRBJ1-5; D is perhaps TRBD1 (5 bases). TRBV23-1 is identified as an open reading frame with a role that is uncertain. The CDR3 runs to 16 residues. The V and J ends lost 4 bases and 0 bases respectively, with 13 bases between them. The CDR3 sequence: CASSPPAGYSNQPQHF. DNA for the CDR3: TGCGCCAGCAGTCCCCCCGCAGGGTATAGCAATCAGCCCCAGCATTTT.

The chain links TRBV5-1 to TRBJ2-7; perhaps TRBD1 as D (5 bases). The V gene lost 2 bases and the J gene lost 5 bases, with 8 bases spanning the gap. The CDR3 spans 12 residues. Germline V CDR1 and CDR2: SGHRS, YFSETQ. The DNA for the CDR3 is TGCGCCAGCAGCTTAATCAGGGACGAGCAGTACTTC. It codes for CASSLIRDEQYF.

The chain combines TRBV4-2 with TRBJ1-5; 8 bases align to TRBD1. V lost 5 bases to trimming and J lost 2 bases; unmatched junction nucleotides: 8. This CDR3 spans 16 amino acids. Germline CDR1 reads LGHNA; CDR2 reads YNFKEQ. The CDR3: CASSAQTGVGNQPQHF. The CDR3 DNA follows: TGTGCCAGCAGCGCCCAGACAGGGGTGGGCAATCAGCCCCAGCATTTT.

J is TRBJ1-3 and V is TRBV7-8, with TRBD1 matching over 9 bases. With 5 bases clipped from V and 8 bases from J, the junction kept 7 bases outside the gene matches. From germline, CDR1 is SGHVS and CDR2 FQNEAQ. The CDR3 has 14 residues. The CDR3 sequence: CASSRGTGSDTIYF. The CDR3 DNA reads TGTGCCAGCAGCCGCGGGACAGGGTCAGACACCATATATTTT.

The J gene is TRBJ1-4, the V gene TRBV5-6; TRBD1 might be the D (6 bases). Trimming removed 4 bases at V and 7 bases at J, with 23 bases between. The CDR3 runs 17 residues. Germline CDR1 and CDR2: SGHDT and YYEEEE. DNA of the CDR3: TGTGCCAGCAGCACCAAACGCAGGGGTAGAATAGGTGAAAAACTGTTTTTT. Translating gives CASSTKRRGRIGEKLFF.

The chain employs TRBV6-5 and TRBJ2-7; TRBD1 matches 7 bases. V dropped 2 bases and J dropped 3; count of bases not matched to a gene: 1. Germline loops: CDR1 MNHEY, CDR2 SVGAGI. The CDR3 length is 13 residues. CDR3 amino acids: CASSYGTDYEQYF. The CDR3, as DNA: TGTGCCAGCAGTTACGGGACAGACTACGAGCAGTACTTC.

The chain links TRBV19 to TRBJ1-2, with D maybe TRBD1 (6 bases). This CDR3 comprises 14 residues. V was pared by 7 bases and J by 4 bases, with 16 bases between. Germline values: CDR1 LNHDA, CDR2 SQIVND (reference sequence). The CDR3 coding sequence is TGTGCCAGTACCGCCGGGCAGGGGAGCTATGGCTACACCTTC. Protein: CASTAGQGSYGYTF.

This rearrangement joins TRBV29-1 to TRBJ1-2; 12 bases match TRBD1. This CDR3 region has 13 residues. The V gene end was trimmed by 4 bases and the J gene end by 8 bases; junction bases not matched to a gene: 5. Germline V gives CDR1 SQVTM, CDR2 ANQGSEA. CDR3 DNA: TGCAGCGTTGTGGGACAGGGGGCGAACGGCTACACCTTC. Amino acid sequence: CSVVGQGANGYTF.

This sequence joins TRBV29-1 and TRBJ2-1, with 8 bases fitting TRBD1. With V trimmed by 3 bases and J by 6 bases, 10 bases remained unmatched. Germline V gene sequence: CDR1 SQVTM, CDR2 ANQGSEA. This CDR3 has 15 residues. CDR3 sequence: CSVETPDRARNEQFF. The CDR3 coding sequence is TGCAGCGTTGAGACTCCGGACAGGGCCCGCAATGAGCAGTTCTTC.

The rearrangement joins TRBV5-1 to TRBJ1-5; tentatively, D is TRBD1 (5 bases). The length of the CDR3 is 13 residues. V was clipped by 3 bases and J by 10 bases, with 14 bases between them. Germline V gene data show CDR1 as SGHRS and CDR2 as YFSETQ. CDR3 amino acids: CASSSTPQGPQHF. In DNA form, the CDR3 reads TGCGCCAGCAGCTCCACTCCTCAGGGACCCCAGCATTTT.